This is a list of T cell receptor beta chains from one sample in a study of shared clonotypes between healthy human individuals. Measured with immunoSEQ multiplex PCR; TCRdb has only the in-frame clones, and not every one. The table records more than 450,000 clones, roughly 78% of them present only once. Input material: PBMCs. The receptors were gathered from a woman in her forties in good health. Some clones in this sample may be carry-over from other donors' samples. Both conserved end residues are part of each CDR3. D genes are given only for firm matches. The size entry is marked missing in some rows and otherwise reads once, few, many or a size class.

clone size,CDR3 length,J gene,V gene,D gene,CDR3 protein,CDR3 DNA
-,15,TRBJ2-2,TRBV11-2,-,CASSFKGSGGGELFF,TGTGCCAGCAGCTTCAAGGGTAGTGGTGGCGGGGAGCTGTTTTTT
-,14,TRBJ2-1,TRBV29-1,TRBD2,CSVGTSGSYNEQFF,TGCAGCGTGGGGACTAGCGGGAGCTACAATGAGCAGTTCTTC
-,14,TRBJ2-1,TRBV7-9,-,CASSFVGTESKQFF,TGTGCCAGCAGCTTCGTAGGGACCGAGTCGAAGCAGTTCTTC
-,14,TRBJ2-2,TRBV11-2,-,CASSKQSNAGELFF,TGTGCCAGCAGCAAACAGTCGAACGCCGGGGAGCTGTTTTTT
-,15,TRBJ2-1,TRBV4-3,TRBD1,CASSLTGGTYNEQFF,TGCGCCAGCAGCCTGACAGGGGGGACCTACAATGAGCAGTTCTTC
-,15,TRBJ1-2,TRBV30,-,CAWSPWGSLDYGYTF,TGTGCCTGGAGTCCTTGGGGCAGCTTGGACTATGGCTACACCTTC
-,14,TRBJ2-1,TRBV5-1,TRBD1,CASKITGGDNEQFF,TGCGCCAGCAAAATTACAGGGGGTGACAATGAGCAGTTCTTC
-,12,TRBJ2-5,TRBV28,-,CASSLTQRTQYF,TGTGCCAGCAGTCTTACCCAGCGGACCCAGTACTTC
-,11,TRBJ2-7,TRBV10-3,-,CAIGQSYEQYF,TGTGCCATCGGACAATCGTACGAGCAGTACTTC
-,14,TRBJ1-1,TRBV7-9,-,CASSLTSRGTEAFF,TGTGCCAGCAGCTTAACGTCGCGAGGAACTGAAGCTTTCTTT
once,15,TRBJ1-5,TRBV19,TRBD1,CASRKQTGPNQPQHF,TGTGCCAGTAGAAAGCAGACAGGGCCGAATCAGCCCCAGCATTTT
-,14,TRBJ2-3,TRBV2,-,CASSVGRSTDTQYF,TGTGCCAGCAGTGTGGGGCGGAGCACAGATACGCAGTATTTT
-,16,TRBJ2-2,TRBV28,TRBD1,CASTSRWGQQTGELFF,TGTGCCAGCACCTCCAGGTGGGGACAGCAGACCGGGGAGCTGTTTTTT
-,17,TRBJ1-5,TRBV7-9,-,CASSLGTSGIGNQPQHF,TGTGCCAGCAGCCTTGGGACCTCAGGGATTGGCAATCAGCCCCAGCATTTT
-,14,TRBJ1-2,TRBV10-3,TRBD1,CAIMGDRGIYGYTF,TGTGCCATCATGGGGGACAGGGGGATCTATGGCTACACCTTC
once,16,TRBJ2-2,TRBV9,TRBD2,CASSRLAGADTGELFF,TGTGCCAGCAGCCGCCTAGCGGGAGCTGACACCGGGGAGCTGTTTTTT
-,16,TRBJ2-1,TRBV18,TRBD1,CASSPPGGLVYNEQFF,TGTGCCAGCTCACCTCCAGGGGGTCTGGTTTACAATGAGCAGTTCTTC
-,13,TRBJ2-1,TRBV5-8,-,CASSWDSYNEQFF,TGTGCCAGCAGCTGGGACTCCTACAATGAGCAGTTCTTC
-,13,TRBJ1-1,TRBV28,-,CASLHPSGAEAFF,TGTGCCAGTCTGCACCCCTCGGGGGCTGAAGCTTTCTTT
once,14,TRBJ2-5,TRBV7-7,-,CASSPRRRSETQYF,TGTGCTAGCAGCCCACGTCGGAGGTCAGAGACCCAGTACTTC
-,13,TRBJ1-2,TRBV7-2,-,CASSLAVSYGYTF,TGTGCCAGCAGCTTAGCCGTCTCTTATGGCTACACCTTC
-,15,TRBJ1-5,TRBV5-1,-,CASSPDGQGNQPQHF,TGCGCCAGCAGCCCGGACGGCCAAGGCAATCAGCCCCAGCATTTT
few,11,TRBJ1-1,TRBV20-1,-,CSARSNTEAFF,TGCAGTGCTAGGTCGAACACTGAAGCTTTCTTT
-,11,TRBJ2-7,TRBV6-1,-,CASSRTVEQYF,TGTGCCAGCAGTAGGACAGTCGAGCAGTACTTC
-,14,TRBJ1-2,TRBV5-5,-,CASSLVGGADGYTF,TGTGCCAGCAGCTTGGTGGGGGGCGCCGATGGCTACACCTTC
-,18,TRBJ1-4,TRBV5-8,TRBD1,CASSAPGQGFAGNEKLFF,TGTGCCAGCAGCGCACCGGGACAGGGTTTTGCTGGTAATGAAAAACTGTTTTTT
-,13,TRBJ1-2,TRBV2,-,CASSVGREYGYTF,TGTGCCAGCAGTGTTGGCAGGGAGTATGGCTACACCTTC
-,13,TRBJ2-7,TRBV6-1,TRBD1,CASTGRRDSEQYF,TGTGCCAGCACCGGACGAAGGGACAGCGAGCAGTACTTC
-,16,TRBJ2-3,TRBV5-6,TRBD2,CASSEGLAGVLDTQYF,TGTGCCAGCAGCGAGGGACTAGCGGGAGTTCTTGATACGCAGTATTTT
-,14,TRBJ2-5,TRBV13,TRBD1,CASSRAGGRETQYF,TGTGCCAGCAGCAGAGCAGGGGGCCGAGAGACCCAGTACTTC
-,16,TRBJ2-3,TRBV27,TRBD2,CASSDGLAGYADTQYF,TGTGCCAGCAGTGATGGACTAGCGGGATATGCGGATACGCAGTATTTT
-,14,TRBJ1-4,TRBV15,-,CAIRDTQTNEKLFF,TGTGCCATCCGGGACACGCAAACTAATGAAAAACTGTTTTTT
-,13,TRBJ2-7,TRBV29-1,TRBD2,CSVRTSGSDEQYF,TGCAGCGTGAGGACTAGCGGGAGTGACGAGCAGTACTTC
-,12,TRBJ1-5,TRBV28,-,CASSFQARPQHF,TGTGCCAGCAGTTTCCAAGCTCGGCCCCAGCATTTT
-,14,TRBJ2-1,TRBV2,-,CASSPTISYNEQFF,TGTGCCAGCAGCCCCACGATTTCCTACAATGAGCAGTTCTTC
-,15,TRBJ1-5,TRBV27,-,CASSLSPGGNQPQHF,TGTGCCAGCAGTTTAAGTCCTGGGGGCAATCAGCCCCAGCATTTT
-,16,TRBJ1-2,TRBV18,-,CASSPDLKDGLYGYTF,TGTGCCAGCTCACCCGATCTCAAGGACGGGCTCTATGGCTACACCTTC
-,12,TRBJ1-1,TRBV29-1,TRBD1,CSVTMTGIGAFF,TGCAGCGTGACCATGACAGGGATCGGAGCTTTCTTT
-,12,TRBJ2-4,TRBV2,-,CASSEVVNIQYF,TGTGCCAGCAGTGAAGTGGTAAACATTCAGTACTTC
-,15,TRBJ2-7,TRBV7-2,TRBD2,CASSSGGGAQYEQYF,TGTGCCAGCAGCTCCGGCGGGGGGGCGCAATACGAGCAGTACTTC
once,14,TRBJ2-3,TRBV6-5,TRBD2,CATGRGSYTDTQYF,TGTGCCACCGGGCGGGGGTCCTACACAGATACGCAGTATTTT
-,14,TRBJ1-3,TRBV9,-,CASTPGSTGNTIYF,TGTGCCAGCACCCCGGGGAGTACTGGAAACACCATATATTTT
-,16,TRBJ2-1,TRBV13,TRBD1,CASSPPTGGSYNEQFF,TGTGCCAGCAGCCCGCCTACAGGGGGTTCCTACAATGAGCAGTTCTTC
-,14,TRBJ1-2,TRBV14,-,CASSQDRGGAGYTF,TGTGCCAGCAGCCAAGACCGGGGGGGTGCTGGCTACACCTTC